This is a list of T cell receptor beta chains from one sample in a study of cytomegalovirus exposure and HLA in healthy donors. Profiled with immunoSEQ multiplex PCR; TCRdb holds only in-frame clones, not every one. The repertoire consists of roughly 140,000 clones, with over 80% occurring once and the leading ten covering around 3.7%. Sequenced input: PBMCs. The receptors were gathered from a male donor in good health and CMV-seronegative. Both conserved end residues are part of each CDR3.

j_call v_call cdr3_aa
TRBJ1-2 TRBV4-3 CASSQEFGLPGSLNYGYTF
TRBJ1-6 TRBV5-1 CASSLDYRDIFNSPLHF
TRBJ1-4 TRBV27 CASSVRTGGVEKLFF
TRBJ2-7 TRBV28 CASSFRDRGLLGEQYF
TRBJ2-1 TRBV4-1 CASSQFAEGSYNEQFF
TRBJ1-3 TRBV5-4 CASSFLGTGGFSGNTIYF
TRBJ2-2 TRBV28 CASREAGVGTGELFF
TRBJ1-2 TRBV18 CASSPPQGPSYGYTF
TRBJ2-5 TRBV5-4 CASRNQGVGETQYF
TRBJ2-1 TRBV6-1 CASSDWWRASSYNEQFF
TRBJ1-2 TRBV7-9 CSSSLVVTGTILKRGYTF
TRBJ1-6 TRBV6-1 CASRGVINSPLHF
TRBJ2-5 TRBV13 CASNLAGGHQETQYF
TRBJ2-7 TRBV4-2 CASSQVQTSSYEQYF
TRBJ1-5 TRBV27 CASSRYSDNQPQHF
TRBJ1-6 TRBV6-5 CASRFGPGNSPLHF
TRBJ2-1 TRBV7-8 CASSPGQTSYNEQFF
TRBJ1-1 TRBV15 CATSRTDSLNWNTEAFF
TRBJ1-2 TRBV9 CASSPGVDYGYTF
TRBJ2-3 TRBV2 CASFRLAGGTDTQYF
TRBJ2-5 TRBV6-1 CASSESNSGGSGTQYF
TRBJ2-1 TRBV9 CASSVRQAGGGTEQFF
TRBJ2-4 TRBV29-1 CSVEDRFVNPLAKNIQYF
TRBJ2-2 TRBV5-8 CATEGYPGGTGELFF
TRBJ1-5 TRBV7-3 CASSLSASGNQPQHF
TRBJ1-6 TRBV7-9 CASSLAGQGETYNSPLHF
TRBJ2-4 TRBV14 CASSQEGQTQYF
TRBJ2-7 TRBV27 CASSLAGSSYEQYF
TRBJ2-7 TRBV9 CASSVGAGGLLSYEQYF
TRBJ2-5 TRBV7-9 CASSLSGGRETQYF
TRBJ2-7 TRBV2 CASSERTGGTSEQYF
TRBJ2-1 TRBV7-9 CASSLVGDINYNEQFF
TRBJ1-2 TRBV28 CASNSVWVSLVGDNGYTF
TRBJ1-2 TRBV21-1 CASSKSGQLLGYTF
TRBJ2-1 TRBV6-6 CASRGRYRGGYNEQFF
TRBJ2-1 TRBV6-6 CASWDYGSSYNEQFF
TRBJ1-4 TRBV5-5 CASSLEAGTNEKLFF
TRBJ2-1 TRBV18 CASSPLAGGGNEQFF
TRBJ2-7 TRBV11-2 CASSLGGQTEQYF
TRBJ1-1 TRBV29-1 CSVGGGALNTEAFF
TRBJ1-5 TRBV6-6 CASSYSGANQPQHF